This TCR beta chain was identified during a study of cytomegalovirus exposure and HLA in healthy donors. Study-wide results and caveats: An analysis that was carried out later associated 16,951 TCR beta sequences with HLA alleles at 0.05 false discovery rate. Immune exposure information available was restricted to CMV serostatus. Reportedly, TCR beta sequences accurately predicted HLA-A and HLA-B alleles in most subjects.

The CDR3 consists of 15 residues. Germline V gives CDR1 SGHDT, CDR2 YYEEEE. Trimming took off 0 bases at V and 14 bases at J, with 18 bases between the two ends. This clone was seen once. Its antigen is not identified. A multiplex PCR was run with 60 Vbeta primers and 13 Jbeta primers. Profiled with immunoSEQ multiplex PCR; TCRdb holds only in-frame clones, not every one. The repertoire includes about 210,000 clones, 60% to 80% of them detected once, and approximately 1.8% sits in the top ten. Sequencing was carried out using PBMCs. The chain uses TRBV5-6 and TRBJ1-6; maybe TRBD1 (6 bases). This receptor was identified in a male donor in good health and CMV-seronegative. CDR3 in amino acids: CASSLGVQGATTLHF. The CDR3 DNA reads TGTGCCAGCAGCTTGGGGGTACAGGGAGCAACCACCCTCCACTTT.